This record concerns one TCR beta chain sequence. Its antigen is undetermined. Amplification of TCR beta CDR3 regions was performed using RNA transcripts as template. First-round RT-PCR targeting the TCR CDR3 was performed with the HTBI primer set. TCRdb reprocessed the multiplex PCR reads via MiXCR and lists one record per CDR3 protein. The sample consists of nearly 600,000 distinct CDR3 sequences, 12% to 15% of them appearing once. The data were obtained in a study of T cells in Graves' hyperthyroidism and ophthalmopathy. Uncontrolled infections, other autoimmune diseases, pregnancy or lactation led to exclusion of patients. In making diagnoses, clinical symptoms, serum thyroxine and TRAb, thyroid ultrasound and orbital computed tomography were all used. Fresh peripheral blood, 7.5 to 10 ml of it, supplied the PBMCs. General study findings and limits: Most thyroid clonotypes that were expanded above 0.001 also turned up in blood.

Material for sequencing was blood. The TCR originated in a young woman with Graves' ophthalmopathy.

As DNA, the CDR3 is TGTGCCAGCAGCCCCAACCGGGACATATTGAACACCGGGGAGCTGTTTTTT. Protein product: CASSPNRDILNTGELFF. The chain has TRBV7-8 and TRBJ2-2; possible D gene TRBD1, 6 bases. The germline V and J ends were trimmed by 5 bases and 1 base, with 17 bases remaining between them. CDR3 length: 17 amino acids. Germline V gene sequence: CDR1 SGHVS, CDR2 FQNEAQ.